The rows below give T cell receptor beta chains drawn from one sample of a study of T cell repertoires in cytomegalovirus infection. TCRdb reprocessed the reads with MiXCR, giving one entry per CDR3 protein. The sample lists around 170,000 distinct CDR3 sequences, over 15% occurring once. The source material was CD8+ T cells from PBMCs. All receptors derive from a human donor in good health (CMV status not recorded). Some clones in this sample may be carry-over from other donors' samples. Each CDR3 is given with its conserved first and last residue. D genes are given only for firm matches. Clone size is shown for a subset of rows, as once, few, many or a class of expanded clone.

size	D	V	J	CDR3	DNA
few	NA	TRBV7-2	TRBJ1-1	CASSLGFGDMNTEAFF	TGTGCCAGCAGCTTAGGTTTCGGGGACATGAACACTGAAGCTTTCTTT
few	NA	TRBV20-1	TRBJ2-3	CSASTRRDSDTQYF	TGCAGTGCTTCGACTAGGAGGGACTCAGATACGCAGTATTTT
few	NA	TRBV7-9	TRBJ2-2	CASSLASGDTGELFF	TGTGCCAGCAGCTTAGCTAGCGGAGACACCGGGGAGCTGTTTTTT
few	NA	TRBV7-9	TRBJ2-5	CASRAEQETQYF	TGTGCCAGCAGGGCAGAGCAAGAGACCCAGTACTTC
NA	NA	TRBV11-2	TRBJ2-1	CASSFALAGRGEQFF	TGTGCCAGCAGCTTTGCGCTAGCCGGACGGGGTGAGCAGTTCTTC
NA	NA	TRBV6-5	TRBJ2-5	CASSYSIGEETQYF	TGTGCCAGCAGTTACTCGATAGGAGAAGAGACCCAGTACTTC
few	NA	TRBV7-9	TRBJ2-7	CASSFHSSYEQYF	TGTGCCAGCAGCTTCCACAGCTCCTACGAGCAGTACTTC
many	NA	TRBV7-2	TRBJ1-2	CASSPRKPAPYGYTF	TGTGCCAGCAGCCCAAGGAAGCCAGCACCCTATGGCTACACCTTC
few	NA	TRBV7-6	TRBJ2-7	CASSFGQNSYEQYF	TGTGCCAGCAGCTTCGGACAGAACTCCTACGAGCAGTACTTC
NA	NA	TRBV7-3	TRBJ2-3	CASSSQGRWTDTQYF	TGTGCCAGCAGCTCACAGGGGAGGTGGACAGATACGCAGTATTTT
NA	TRBD2	TRBV2	TRBJ2-7	CASNERLAGGPNEQYF	TGTGCCAGCAATGAGAGACTAGCGGGAGGGCCTAACGAGCAGTACTTC
large	NA	TRBV7-8	TRBJ2-1	CASSPPGGGSYNEQFF	TGTGCCAGCAGCCCCCCCGGAGGGGGCTCCTACAATGAGCAGTTCTTC